The 26 T cell receptor beta chains in this list originate from one sample, sequenced in a study of cytomegalovirus exposure and HLA in healthy donors. The study ran its PCR with 60 Vbeta and 13 Jbeta primers. Produced via immunoSEQ multiplex PCR; TCRdb's table is partial and in-frame only. The data contain 90,000 to 100,000 clones, approximately 77% of them singletons. The sequenced sample consisted of PBMCs. These receptors were collected from a woman aged 40 to 50 in good health and CMV-seronegative.

In nucleotides, the CDR3 is TGTGCCAGCAGCATTAGGGGCGCCGGTTTGGATGAGCAGTTCTTC. As protein: CASSIRGAGLDEQFF. The chain employs TRBV7-2 and TRBJ2-1, with D tentatively TRBD1 (5 bases). This CDR3 is 15 amino acids long. Deletions cut 5 bases from V and 8 bases from J, with 19 bases between. Germline values: CDR1 SGHTA, CDR2 FQGNSA.

The rearrangement joins TRBV6-6 to TRBJ2-7; D call uncertain. This CDR3 is 12 amino acids long. Germline assignment: CDR1 MNHNY and CDR2 SVGAGI (reference sequence). Trimming left V 9 bases short and J 0 bases short, with 9 bases between. CDR3 residues: CASLSISYEQYF. CDR3 in DNA: TGTGCCAGTTTGAGTATCTCCTACGAGCAGTACTTC.

The chain combines TRBV4-1 with TRBJ1-2; possible D gene TRBD1, 6 bases. Trimming removed 0 bases from V and 8 bases from J, with 16 bases in between. Germline V gene sequence: CDR1 MGHRA, CDR2 YSYEKL. The CDR3 sequence is 15 residues long. CDR3 protein: CASSQDHQGWGGYTF. As DNA, the CDR3 is TGCGCCAGCAGCCAAGATCACCAGGGGTGGGGGGGCTACACCTTC.

The V and J genes are TRBV7-9 and TRBJ1-2; unclear D gene. Germline V gives CDR1 SEHNR, CDR2 FQNEAQ (reference sequence). The CDR3 spans 16 residues. V lost 5 bases, J lost 5 bases, and 21 bases lay in between. DNA of the CDR3: TGTGCCAGCAGCCCCCGAGGGCAGTCGGCTATTTATGGCTACACCTTC. This codes for CASSPRGQSAIYGYTF.

The gene calls are TRBV4-2 and TRBJ2-7; 9 positions match TRBD1. Germline V gene sequence: CDR1 LGHNA, CDR2 YNFKEQ. V gave up 4 bases and J gave up 4 bases; unmatched junction bases: 8. The CDR3 is 15 residues long. CDR3 sequence: CASSPAGQGLYEQYF. As DNA, the CDR3 is TGTGCCAGCAGCCCAGCGGGACAGGGCCTATACGAGCAGTACTTC.

The chain couples TRBV12-5 to TRBJ2-7; 12 positions match TRBD2. The CDR3 length is 18 residues. With V trimmed by 0 bases and J by 2 bases, 8 bases remained unmatched. Germline CDR1 is LGHNT and CDR2 is FRNRAP. CDR3 sequence reads: CASGLVLGLAGGTYEQYF. The CDR3 DNA reads TGTGCTAGTGGTTTGGTACTCGGTCTAGCGGGGGGGACCTACGAGCAGTACTTC.

The rearrangement joins TRBV29-1 to TRBJ1-2, with 7 bases aligning to TRBD1. Germline lookup yields CDR1 SQVTM and CDR2 ANQGSEA. The junction had 15 bases not matched to a gene; V was cut back by 4 bases and J by 7 bases. The CDR3 spans 15 residues. CDR3 DNA sequence: TGCAGCGTTGGCTACGAGACAGGGTTTGTAGGTGGCTACACCTTC. Translated, it gives CSVGYETGFVGGYTF.

The CDR3 DNA is TGTGCCAGCAGCGGGACAGGGGGCTACAATGAGCAGTTCTTC. Translation gives CASSGTGGYNEQFF. V usage is TRBV2 and J usage is TRBJ2-1; 11 bases align to TRBD1. The V segment lost 6 bases and the J segment 3 bases; nucleotides outside the gene matches: 1. This CDR3 is 14 amino acids long. The V gene's germline CDR1 is SNHLY and CDR2 FYNNEI. Looking up the rest from reference TRBV2 and TRBJ2-1 gives the full variable domain: EPEVTQTPSHQVTQMGQEVILRCVPISNHLYFYWYRQILGQKVEFLVSFYNNEISEKSEIFDDQFSVERPDGSNFTLKIRSTKLEDSAMYFCASSGTGGYNEQFFGPGTRLTVL.

V and J are TRBV27 and TRBJ1-1; 7 bases map to TRBD1. After removal of 8 bases from V and 2 bases from J, the junction contained 11 bases not matched to a gene. This CDR3 region has 15 residues. Germline V gene data show CDR1 as MNHEY and CDR2 as SMNVEV (reference sequence). For the CDR3, the DNA is TGTGCCAGCCGACCATCAAGACAGGGAAACACTGAAGCTTTCTTT. It translates to CASRPSRQGNTEAFF.

This clone was counted a few times. The V gene is TRBV2, the J gene TRBJ1-6; D call uncertain. Between the trimmed V and J ends, which lost 9 bases and 0 bases, there was a span of 3 bases. Germline CDR1 and CDR2: SNHLY and FYNNEI. The CDR3 has 12 amino acids. CDR3: CASSSYNSPLHF. CDR3 DNA sequence: TGTGCCAGTAGCTCCTATAATTCACCCCTCCACTTT.

CDR3: CASSLGQGALQETQYF. CDR3 sequence (DNA): TGTGCCAGCAGCCTTGGACAGGGGGCGTTGCAAGAGACCCAGTACTTC. This chain joins TRBV7-6 and TRBJ2-5, with 11 bases identical to TRBD1. J lost 2 bases, V lost 5 bases, and 7 bases had no gene match. Germline CDR1 is SGHVS and CDR2 is FNYEAQ. CDR3 size: 16 residues.

This chain connects TRBV5-1 to TRBJ1-5; weak D call: TRBD1 (6 bases). The CDR3 loop spans 15 amino acids. V gave up 7 bases and J gave up 1 base, with 15 bases separating them. The germline V gene encodes CDR1 SGHRS and CDR2 YFSETQ. The chain's CDR3 is CASAGEGQSNQPQHF. CDR3 nucleotides: TGCGCCAGCGCTGGGGAGGGACAAAGCAATCAGCCCCAGCATTTT.

This clone was seen only a few times. The V gene is TRBV5-8, the J gene TRBJ1-2; possible D gene TRBD1, 6 bases. This CDR3 spans 14 amino acids. V lost 1 base to trimming and J lost 6 bases, with 13 bases between them. The germline CDR1 and CDR2 sequences are SGHTS and YDEGEE. CDR3 protein: CASSLKQGPNGYTF. In nucleotides, the CDR3 is TGTGCCAGCAGCTTGAAACAGGGACCTAATGGCTACACCTTC.

V usage is TRBV5-6 and J usage is TRBJ1-1; D is uncertain. The CDR3 length is 11 residues. The V and J ends lost 5 bases and 7 bases respectively, with 9 bases between them. Germline assignment: CDR1 SGHDT and CDR2 YYEEEE. The CDR3 DNA is TGTGCCAGCAGTGGAGGGCTTGAAGCTTTCTTT. Translating gives CASSGGLEAFF. The full variable domain, completed using reference TRBV5-6 and TRBJ1-1, is DAGVTQSPTHLIKTRGQQVTLRCSPKSGHDTVSWYQQALGQGPQFIFQYYEEEERQRGNFPDRFSGHQFPNYSSELNVNALLLGDSALYLCASSGGLEAFFGQGTRLTVV.

The rearrangement joins TRBV4-2 to TRBJ1-2; D not resolved. The germline V gene has CDR1 LGHNA and CDR2 YNFKEQ. The CDR3 has 15 residues. Trimming took 0 bases from V and 4 from J, leaving 12 bases between them. CDR3 protein: CASSQEGSGVYGYTF. The CDR3 nucleotides are TGTGCCAGCAGCCAAGAAGGTTCCGGGGTCTATGGCTACACCTTC.

The rearrangement uses TRBV7-2 and TRBJ2-7; D not certain. There are 14 residues in the CDR3. With 4 bases removed from V and 2 bases from J, the gap between germline ends came to 12 bases. Germline assignment: CDR1 SGHTA and CDR2 FQGNSA. The CDR3 bases are TGTGCCAGCAGCTCCGACCCACAGACCTACGAGCAGTACTTC. The encoded protein is CASSSDPQTYEQYF. Filled out from reference TRBV7-2 and TRBJ2-7, the complete variable domain reads GAGVSQSPSNKVTEKGKDVELRCDPISGHTALYWYRQSLGQGLEFLIYFQGNSAPDKSGLPSDRFSAERTGGSVSTLTIQRTQQEDSAVYLCASSSDPQTYEQYFGPGTRLTVT.

The rearrangement uses TRBV7-9 and TRBJ2-5; 9 bases are shared with TRBD2. Trimming took 4 bases from V and 5 from J; bases not matched to a gene: 5. The CDR3 totals 14 residues. Per the germline V gene, CDR1 is SEHNR and CDR2 is FQNEAQ (reference sequence). The CDR3 coding sequence is TGTGCCAGCAGCTGGGCTAGCGGGGTGGAGACCCAGTACTTC. This encodes CASSWASGVETQYF.

V gene TRBV5-1 combines with J gene TRBJ2-3; 12 bases agree with TRBD2. This CDR3 comprises 15 residues. CDR1 SGHRS and CDR2 YFSETQ come from the germline V gene. V trimming: 0 bases; J trimming: 9 bases; junction bases outside the gene matches: 5. CDR3 sequence (DNA): TGCGCCAGCAGCTTGGGGACTAGCGGGGCACTGACGCAGTATTTT. Residues: CASSLGTSGALTQYF.

The gene calls are TRBV2 and TRBJ2-6; maybe TRBD2 (7 bases). V was pared by 2 bases and J by 0 bases, with 11 bases between. Germline-derived CDR1 and CDR2 are SNHLY and FYNNEI. The CDR3 is made up of 17 amino acids. CDR3 residues: CASSERGGSSGANVLTF. The CDR3 bases are TGTGCCAGCAGTGAAAGGGGGGGGAGCTCTGGGGCCAACGTCCTGACTTTC.

This clone was seen a single time. The J gene is TRBJ1-4, the V gene TRBV4-2, with 8 bases that match TRBD1. The V segment lost 1 base and the J segment 5 bases; nucleotides outside the gene matches: 6. Germline-derived CDR1 and CDR2 are LGHNA and YNFKEQ. This CDR3 is 16 amino acids long. The CDR3 DNA sequence: TGTGCCAGCAGCCAAGGGGGGCGGACAGGGAATGAAAAACTGTTTTTT. Translating gives CASSQGGRTGNEKLFF.

V gene TRBV4-3 combines with J gene TRBJ1-5; D gene uncertain. Germline values: CDR1 LGHNA, CDR2 YSLEER. The CDR3 length is 15 residues. V lost 4 bases and J lost 0, with 10 bases in between. CDR3: CASSLGRGSNQPQHF. For the CDR3, the DNA is TGCGCCAGCAGCCTCGGGAGAGGTAGCAATCAGCCCCAGCATTTT.

CDR3 sequence reads: CASSVRGRTGFPGELFF. The CDR3 DNA sequence: TGTGCCAGCAGCGTGAGGGGGCGGACAGGGTTTCCCGGGGAGCTGTTTTTT. The genes are TRBV9 and TRBJ2-2, with TRBD1 identical over 8 bases. Trimming cost V 2 bases and J 6 bases; bases outside gene matches: 12. The CDR3 is made up of 17 amino acids. Germline V gene data show CDR1 as SGDLS and CDR2 as YYNGEE.

The chain employs TRBV20-1 and TRBJ1-3; no definite D call. In germline, CDR1 is DFQATT, CDR2 SNEGSKA (reference sequence). Trimming cost V 0 bases and J 7 bases, with 4 bases left between them. The CDR3 extends over 11 amino acids. The CDR3: CSARDRNTIYF. In DNA form, the CDR3 reads TGCAGTGCTAGAGATCGGAACACCATATATTTT.

The V and J genes are TRBV4-1 and TRBJ1-1, with 11 bases matching TRBD1. The CDR3 runs 18 residues. CDR1 and CDR2 (germline): MGHRA, YSYEKL. V lost 3 bases, J lost 7 bases, and 16 bases stayed unmatched. This CDR3 is CASSHRGRGTGGSSEAFF. The CDR3 DNA reads TGCGCCAGCAGCCACCGGGGTAGGGGGACAGGGGGATCCAGTGAAGCTTTCTTT.

This chain joins TRBV6-4 and TRBJ2-1, with 7 nucleotides matching TRBD2. Trimming took 8 bases from V and 9 from J; bases not matched to a gene: 7. The CDR3 sequence is 12 residues long. CDR1 is MRHNA and CDR2 is SNTAGT in the germline V gene. CDR3 coding DNA: TGTGCCAGCCCAGGCGAGCGGGGTGAGCAGTTCTTC. Encoded protein: CASPGERGEQFF.

Of note for this clone: This specimen includes other DNA sequences encoding the same CDR3. The chain couples TRBV6-1 to TRBJ1-2, with TRBD1 as a possible D gene (5 bases). Germline-derived CDR1 and CDR2 are MNHNS and SASEGT. The CDR3 loop spans 18 amino acids. The germline V and J ends were trimmed by 1 base and 0 bases, with 18 bases remaining between them. CDR3 in DNA: TGTGCCAGCAGTGAAGTACGCGGAACAGGCTCACCTAACTATGGCTACACCTTC. It yields the protein CASSEVRGTGSPNYGYTF.